A single T cell receptor (beta chain) is shown here with its context. Its target is not known. The data originate from a study of siplizumab effects on memory and regulatory T cells. General study results and limits: Siplizumab gave mappable alloreactive CD4+ clones an average Treg-derived fraction of about 69%, against around 30% in controls. Assignment to unstimulated subsets succeeded for only a minor fraction of the alloreactive clones.

Per sample, the assay covered some 10^5 TCR templates. This table comes from immunoSEQ multiplex PCR, and its TCRdb copy is limited to in-frame clones, with some not included. The table shows about 100,000 clones, with about 90% occurring only once. This CDR3 has 17 residues. The J gene is TRBJ2-3, the V gene TRBV12-1. TRBV12-1 is deemed a pseudogene. The receptor comes from a human donor in good health. Some clones in this sample may be carry-over from other donors' samples. The sample comprised CD4+ T cells sorted from blood. The CDR3 nucleotides read TGTGCCAGCAGTTCTAGGGTAATTATAACTAGCACAGATACGCAGTATTTT. Amino acid sequence: CASSSRVIITSTDTQYF.